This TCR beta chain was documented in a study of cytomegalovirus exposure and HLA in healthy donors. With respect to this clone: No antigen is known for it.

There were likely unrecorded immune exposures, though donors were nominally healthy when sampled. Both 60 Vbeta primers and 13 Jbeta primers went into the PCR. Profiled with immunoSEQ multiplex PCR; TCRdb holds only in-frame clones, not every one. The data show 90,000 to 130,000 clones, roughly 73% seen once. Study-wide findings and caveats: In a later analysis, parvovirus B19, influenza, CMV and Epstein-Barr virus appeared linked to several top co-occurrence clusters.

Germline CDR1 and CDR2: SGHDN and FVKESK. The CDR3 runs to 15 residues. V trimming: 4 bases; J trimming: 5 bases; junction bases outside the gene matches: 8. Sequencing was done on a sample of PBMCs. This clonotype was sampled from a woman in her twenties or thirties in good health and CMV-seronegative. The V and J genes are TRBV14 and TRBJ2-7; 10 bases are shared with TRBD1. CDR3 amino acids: CASSPVGQGFNEQYF. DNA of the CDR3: TGTGCCAGCAGCCCCGTGGGACAGGGGTTCAACGAGCAGTACTTC.